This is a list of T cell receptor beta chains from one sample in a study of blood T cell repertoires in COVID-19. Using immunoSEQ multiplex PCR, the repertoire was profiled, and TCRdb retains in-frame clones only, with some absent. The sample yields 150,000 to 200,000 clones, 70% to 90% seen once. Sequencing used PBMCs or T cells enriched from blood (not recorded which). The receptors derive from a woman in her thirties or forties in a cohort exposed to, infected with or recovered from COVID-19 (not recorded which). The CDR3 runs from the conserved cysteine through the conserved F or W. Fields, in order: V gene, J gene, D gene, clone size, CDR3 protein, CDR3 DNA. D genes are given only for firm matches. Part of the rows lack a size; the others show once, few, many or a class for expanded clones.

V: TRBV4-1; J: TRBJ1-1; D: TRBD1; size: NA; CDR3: CASSQENGQGVPEAFF; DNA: TGCGCCAGCAGCCAAGAGAATGGACAGGGAGTCCCTGAAGCTTTCTTT
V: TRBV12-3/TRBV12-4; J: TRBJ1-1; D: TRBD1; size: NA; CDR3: CASSFGGQNEAFF; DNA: TGTGCCAGCAGTTTTGGGGGACAGAATGAAGCTTTCTTT
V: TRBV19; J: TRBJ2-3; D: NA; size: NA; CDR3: CASSILAGRGTDTQYF; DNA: TGTGCCAGTAGTATACTTGCGGGTCGAGGAACAGATACGCAGTATTTT
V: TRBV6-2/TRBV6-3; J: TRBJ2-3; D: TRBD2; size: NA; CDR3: CASSYPSSGITDTQYF; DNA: TGTGCCAGCAGTTACCCTTCTAGCGGAATCACAGATACGCAGTATTTT
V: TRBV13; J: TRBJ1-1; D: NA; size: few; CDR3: CASSPEGLNTEAFF; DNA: TGTGCCAGCAGCCCGGAGGGGCTGAACACTGAAGCTTTCTTT
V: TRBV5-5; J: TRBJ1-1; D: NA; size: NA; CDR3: CASSLWAGNTEAFF; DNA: TGTGCCAGCAGCTTGTGGGCAGGAAACACTGAAGCTTTCTTT
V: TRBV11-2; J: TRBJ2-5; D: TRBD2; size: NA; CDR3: CASSLARGRGRAQYF; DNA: TGTGCCAGCAGCTTGGCCCGGGGGAGGGGTCGTGCCCAGTACTTC
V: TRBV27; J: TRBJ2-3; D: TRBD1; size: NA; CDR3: CASSSDRGLSTDTQYF; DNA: TGTGCCAGCAGTTCCGACAGGGGTTTGAGCACAGATACGCAGTATTTT
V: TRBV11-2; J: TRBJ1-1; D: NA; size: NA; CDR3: CASSLVIGLGVNTEAFF; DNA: TGTGCCAGCAGCTTAGTGATCGGTCTCGGGGTGAACACTGAAGCTTTCTTT
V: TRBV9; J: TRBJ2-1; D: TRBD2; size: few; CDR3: CASSHPVSGGAYNEQFF; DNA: TGTGCCAGCAGCCACCCAGTCTCCGGGGGGGCCTACAATGAGCAGTTCTTC
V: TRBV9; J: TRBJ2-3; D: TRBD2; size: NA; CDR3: CASSDSGGNRPDTQYF; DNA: TGTGCCAGCAGCGATAGCGGGGGGAATCGCCCAGATACGCAGTATTTT
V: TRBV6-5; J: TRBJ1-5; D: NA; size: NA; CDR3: CASRQVSNQPQHF; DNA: TGTGCCAGCAGACAGGTTAGCAATCAGCCCCAGCATTTT
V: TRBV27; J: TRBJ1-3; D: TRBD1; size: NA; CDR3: CASSLSPGTAGNTIYF; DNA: TGTGCCAGCAGCCTATCCCCCGGGACAGCTGGAAACACCATATATTTT
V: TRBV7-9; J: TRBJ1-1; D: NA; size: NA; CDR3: CASSLPTGNTEAFF; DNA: TGTGCCAGCAGCTTACCGACAGGGAACACTGAAGCTTTCTTT
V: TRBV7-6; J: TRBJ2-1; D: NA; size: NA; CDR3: CASSYQGTGVREQFF; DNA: TGTGCCAGCAGTTACCAGGGAACGGGAGTCAGGGAGCAGTTCTTC